These 19 T cell receptor beta chains originate from one sample sequenced in a study of T cells in Graves' hyperthyroidism and ophthalmopathy. The CDR3 regions of TCR beta were amplified from RNA transcripts. When the TCR CDR3 underwent first-round RT-PCR, the HTBI primer set was used. TCRdb reanalysed the multiplex PCR reads using MiXCR and keeps one entry per CDR3 protein. The sample shows roughly 300,000 distinct CDR3 sequences, over 15% of them seen only once. The specimen sequenced was blood. The source of these receptors is a woman in her fifties or sixties with Graves' hyperthyroidism.

V gene TRBV11-2 combines with J gene TRBJ1-1; no firm D call. The CDR3 is made up of 13 amino acids. The germline gives CDR1 SGHAT, CDR2 FQNNGV. V was shortened by 3 bases and J by 8 bases, with 13 bases between the two germline ends. The CDR3 reads CASSLDLSVEAFF. CDR3 sequence (DNA): TGTGCCAGCAGCTTGGATCTTTCAGTAGAAGCTTTCTTT.

This clonotype was seen a few times. The CDR3 DNA is TGTGCCAGCACCCCAGGGTTCCCCCACAATGAGCAGTTCTTC. Amino acid sequence: CASTPGFPHNEQFF. V is TRBV27 and J is TRBJ2-1; tentative D call: TRBD1 (5 bases). The CDR3 spans 14 residues. V lost 7 bases and J 5 bases, leaving 15 bases between the germline ends. Germline V gives CDR1 MNHEY, CDR2 SMNVEV (reference sequence).

This clonotype was picked up many times. The chain combines TRBV5-4 with TRBJ2-3; 7 nucleotides agree with TRBD1. The V gene's germline CDR1 is SGHNT and CDR2 YYREEE (reference sequence). With 3 bases clipped from V and 2 bases from J, the junction kept 6 bases outside the gene matches. The CDR3 sequence is 15 residues long. The CDR3: CASSSGQDFTDTQYF. CDR3 bases: TGTGCCAGCAGCTCCGGACAGGATTTCACAGATACGCAGTATTTT.

The sample holds a few counts of this clonotype. This sequence joins TRBV7-3 and TRBJ1-2, with no clear D. This CDR3 contains 14 residues. The germline V and J ends were trimmed by 3 bases and 2 bases, with 10 bases remaining between them. Germline CDR1 reads SGHTA; CDR2 reads FQGTGA. DNA for the CDR3: TGTGCCAGCAGCTTCCCTCCGGGGAACTATGGCTACACCTTC. Protein product: CASSFPPGNYGYTF.

The V gene is TRBV12-3 or TRBV12-4, the J gene TRBJ2-1; TRBD1 or TRBD2 may be the D gene (5 bases each). The CDR3 length is 12 residues. The V and J ends lost 6 bases and 8 bases respectively, with 11 bases between them. CDR3 residues: CASSKGRDEQFF. Written as DNA, the CDR3 is TGTGCCAGCAGCAAGGGACGGGATGAGCAGTTCTTC.

Notes on this clonotype: A much more abundant neighbour one base away suggests this may be a read error. The V gene is TRBV2, the J gene TRBJ2-1; no clear D gene. V lost 6 bases to trimming and J lost 5 bases, with 8 bases between them. CDR3 size: 12 residues. The germline CDR1 and CDR2 sequences are SNHLY and FYNNEI. CDR3 sequence (DNA): TGTGCCAGCAGGGCATACAACAATGAGCAGTTCTTC. Its translation: CASRAYNNEQFF.

For this clonotype: A much more abundant neighbour one base away suggests this may be a read error. The chain uses TRBV5-6 and TRBJ2-7; 11 bases agree with TRBD1. The CDR3 covers 14 residues. J was trimmed by 5 bases and V by 4 bases; bases with no gene match: 5. Germline V CDR1 and CDR2: SGHDT, YYEEEE. The CDR3 bases are TGTGCCAGCAGCCGAGGACAGGGGGCCAACGAGCAGTACGTC. Amino acids: CASSRGQGANEQYV.

In its sample, this clonotype was seen many times. The chain uses TRBV5-1 and TRBJ2-2; the match to TRBD2 covers 9 bases. This CDR3 region has 16 residues. Trimming took 5 bases from V and 4 from J; bases not matched to a gene: 9. Germline CDR1 is SGHRS and CDR2 is YFSETQ. The CDR3 protein is CASSSLAGLGTGELFF. The CDR3 DNA sequence: TGCGCCAGCAGTTCTCTAGCGGGGCTGGGCACCGGGGAGCTGTTTTTT. Based on the CDR3 plus reference TRBV5-1 and TRBJ2-2, the full variable domain is KAGVTQTPRYLIKTRGQQVTLSCSPISGHRSVSWYQQTPGQGLQFLFEYFSETQRNKGNFPGRFSGRQFSNSRSEMNVSTLELGDSALYLCASSSLAGLGTGELFFGEGSRLTVL.

The chain carries TRBV2 and TRBJ1-6, with 10 bases identical to TRBD1. CDR1 is SNHLY, CDR2 FYNNEI, per germline. Trimming took 4 bases from V and 9 from J; bases not matched to a gene: 3. This CDR3 contains 14 residues. This CDR3 is CASSADRGASPLHF. As DNA, the CDR3 is TGTGCCAGCAGTGCGGACAGGGGGGCTTCACCCCTCCACTTT. Together with reference TRBV2 and TRBJ1-6, the CDR3 gives the full variable domain: EPEVTQTPSHQVTQMGQEVILRCVPISNHLYFYWYRQILGQKVEFLVSFYNNEISEKSEIFDDQFSVERPDGSNFTLKIRSTKLEDSAMYFCASSADRGASPLHFGNGTRLTVT.

This clonotype has a handful of counts. The chain couples TRBV7-9 to TRBJ2-5, with D unclear. V was pared by 2 bases and J by 5 bases, with 15 bases between. From germline, CDR1 is SEHNR and CDR2 FQNEAQ (reference sequence). The CDR3 has 15 amino acids. The DNA of the CDR3 is TGTGCCAGCAGCTTATTTGTTGGGGTGGCGGAGACCCAGTACTTC. Translating gives CASSLFVGVAETQYF.

As for this clonotype: Since a much larger clone is just one base distant, this may be a read error. This sequence joins TRBV12-3 or TRBV12-4 and TRBJ2-2; a weak D match, TRBD1 (6 bases). The length of the CDR3 is 16 residues. As DNA, the CDR3 is TGTGCCAGCAGCCCTCCCCCAGGGGAACACACCGGGAAGCTGTTTTTT. It translates to CASSPPPGEHTGKLFF.

This clonotype was detected once. This chain joins TRBV28 and TRBJ2-5; perhaps D is TRBD1 or TRBD2 (6 bases each). The germline V and J ends were trimmed by 7 bases and 7 bases, with 7 bases remaining between them. CDR1 and CDR2 (germline): MDHEN, SYDVKM. This CDR3 region has 10 residues. This CDR3 reads CASKGGTQYF. In DNA, the CDR3 is TGTGCCAGCAAGGGGGGGACCCAGTACTTC.

Only a few counts were recorded for this clonotype. This rearrangement joins TRBV19 to TRBJ1-1, with D tentatively TRBD1 (5 bases). The CDR3 length is 14 residues. Germline-derived CDR1 and CDR2 are LNHDA and SQIVND (reference sequence). V gave up 7 bases and J gave up 1 base, with 13 bases separating them. The CDR3 spells CASTIGAGNTEAFF. The CDR3 nucleotides read TGTGCCAGTACGATCGGGGCAGGGAACACTGAAGCTTTCTTT.

The V call is TRBV20-1, the J call TRBJ1-3; 11 bases are a match to TRBD1. V gave up 6 bases and J gave up 1 base; unmatched junction bases: 11. The CDR3 runs to 17 residues. Germline lookup yields CDR1 DFQATT and CDR2 SNEGSKA (reference sequence). The CDR3 loop is CSALGQGAFSSGNTIYF. As DNA, the CDR3 is TGCAGTGCCCTTGGACAGGGGGCCTTCTCTTCTGGAAACACCATATATTTT.

This clonotype has a handful of counts. This chain uses TRBV7-9 with TRBJ2-1; possibly TRBD2 for D (7 bases). This CDR3 is 16 amino acids long. V was pared by 5 bases and J by 0 bases, with 14 bases between. Germline CDR1 and CDR2: SEHNR and FQNEAQ (reference sequence). The CDR3 sequence: CASSPGEGSSYNEQFF. The DNA of the CDR3 is TGTGCCAGCAGCCCAGGGGAGGGGAGCTCCTACAATGAGCAGTTCTTC.

The genes are TRBV28 and TRBJ2-5, with 8 bases matching TRBD1. The CDR3 covers 14 residues. Germline V gene data show CDR1 as MDHEN and CDR2 as SYDVKM. The V segment lost 7 bases and the J segment 6 bases; nucleotides outside the gene matches: 10. CDR3 amino acids: CASTSRTGMKTQYF. DNA for the CDR3: TGTGCCAGCACCTCCAGGACAGGGATGAAGACCCAGTACTTC.

The chain carries TRBV6-1 and TRBJ1-1; 9 nucleotides align to TRBD1. With V trimmed by 6 bases and J by 6 bases, 11 bases remained unmatched. The CDR3 contains 15 residues. Germline assignment: CDR1 MNHNS and CDR2 SASEGT. The CDR3 spells CASRPGTGRFAEAFF. The CDR3 nucleotides are TGTGCCAGCAGACCTGGGACAGGGCGATTCGCTGAAGCTTTCTTT.

This chain links TRBV6-1 with TRBJ1-6; D call uncertain. Trimming took 6 bases from V and 14 from J, leaving 11 bases between them. CDR1 and CDR2 (germline): MNHNS, SASEGT. The CDR3 contains 11 residues. The CDR3 nucleotides read TGTGCCAGCAGCTCCCCTCTATCCCTCCACTTT. Translating it yields CASSSPLSLHF.

This clonotype was recorded a few times. This sequence joins TRBV2 and TRBJ2-1, with 13 bases matching TRBD2. J gave up 9 bases and V 7 bases, and 15 bases lay outside the gene matches. This CDR3 contains 17 residues. Germline CDR1 SNHLY, CDR2 FYNNEI. The CDR3 sequence is CASNGPPGLAGQGEQFF. In DNA, the CDR3 is TGTGCCAGCAATGGACCACCGGGACTAGCGGGACAGGGTGAGCAGTTCTTC.